The entry that follows covers one T cell receptor beta chain sequence. The CDR3 is 13 amino acids. V lost 5 bases, J lost 1 base, and 9 bases lay in between. The entry originates in a study of control samples from healthy donors and cancer patients. Produced via immunoSEQ multiplex PCR; TCRdb's table is partial and in-frame only. Here the sample spans approximately 160,000 clones, 75% to 95% being singletons. The rearrangement links TRBV12-3 or TRBV12-4 to TRBJ2-7; D remains ambiguous. This clonotype was obtained from a woman between 40 and 50 years old in good health. What was sequenced was blood. This CDR3 reads CASSTISSYEQYF. CDR3 DNA: TGTGCCAGCAGTACGATTTCATCCTACGAGCAGTACTTC.